One sample yielded the 15 T cell receptor beta chains listed below, sequenced in a study of blood T cell repertoires in COVID-19. TCRdb's copy holds only in-frame clones and misses some; the assay was immunoSEQ multiplex PCR. Found here are 200,000 to 250,000 clones, roughly 85% of them singletons; the top ten hold around 5.5%. The sample comprised peripheral blood. Source of these receptors: a man between 50 and 59 years old with COVID-19, enrolled during active disease.

The V call is TRBV4-1, the J call TRBJ2-6; D is unclear. V was pared by 0 bases and J by 0 bases, with 6 bases between. Looked up from germline, CDR1 is MGHRA and CDR2 is YSYEKL. The CDR3 has 16 residues. CDR3 bases: TGCGCCAGCAGCCAAGATACAGCCTCTGGGGCCAACGTCCTGACTTTC. Translated: CASSQDTASGANVLTF.

This chain uses TRBV10-3 with TRBJ2-1; TRBD1 matches 7 bases. The CDR3 spans 14 residues. J lost 5 bases, V lost 1 base, and 2 bases had no gene match. Germline assignment: CDR1 ENHRY and CDR2 SYGVKD. The CDR3 protein is CAISEWDRDNEQFF. The DNA for the CDR3 is TGTGCCATCAGTGAGTGGGACAGAGACAATGAGCAGTTCTTC.

The V and J genes are TRBV10-2 and TRBJ2-1; weak D call: TRBD2 (6 bases). V dropped 6 bases and J dropped 0 bases, with 12 bases sitting between them. This CDR3 region has 15 residues. The germline CDR1 and CDR2 sequences are WSHSY and SAAADI. CDR3 sequence: CASRGAGRSYNEQFF. The CDR3 DNA is TGCGCCAGCAGAGGCGCGGGGCGCTCCTACAATGAGCAGTTCTTC.

This clone was seen a handful of times. This rearrangement joins TRBV5-5 to TRBJ1-5; 7 positions agree with TRBD1. V lost 3 bases and J lost 3; bases outside the gene matches: 3. This CDR3 region has 14 residues. CDR1 is SGHKS and CDR2 is YYEKEE in the germline V gene (reference sequence). For the CDR3, the DNA is TGTGCCAGCAGCTACGGGACAGTCAATCAGCCCCAGCATTTT. It is translated as CASSYGTVNQPQHF.

Notes on this clone: Other DNA sequences from this sample encode an identical CDR3 as well. This rearrangement joins TRBV3-1 (or the pseudogene TRBV3-2) to TRBJ2-7; 10 positions match TRBD1. From germline, CDR1 is LGHDT and CDR2 YNNKEL (reference sequence). This CDR3 has 13 residues. V lost 1 base to trimming and J lost 7 bases; unmatched junction nucleotides: 1. The CDR3 reads CASSQGTGGEQYF. The CDR3 region has the DNA TGTGCCAGCAGCCAAGGGACAGGGGGGGAGCAGTACTTC.

The chain recombines TRBV2 with TRBJ1-6, with 7 bases matching TRBD1. The CDR3 sequence is 14 residues long. Germline-derived CDR1 and CDR2 are SNHLY and FYNNEI. V gave up 6 bases and J gave up 6 bases; unmatched junction bases: 5. As DNA, the CDR3 is TGTGCCAGCAGGGGGGACAGTTTTAATTCACCCCTCCACTTT. Translation: CASRGDSFNSPLHF.

V and J are TRBV11-2 and TRBJ1-1, with D tentatively TRBD1 (6 bases). V shed 4 bases and J shed 0 bases, with 12 bases lying between them. This CDR3 contains 15 residues. Germline assignment: CDR1 SGHAT and CDR2 FQNNGV. CDR3 sequence (DNA): TGTGCCAGCAGCTCCCACAGGGTCATGAACACTGAAGCTTTCTTT. It specifies CASSSHRVMNTEAFF.

Only a few counts were recorded for this clone. This chain connects TRBV11-3 to TRBJ2-5; D is perhaps TRBD2 (6 bases). V shed 7 bases and J shed 6 bases, with 21 bases lying between them. Germline values: CDR1 SGHNT, CDR2 YENEEA. This CDR3 has 15 residues. DNA of the CDR3: TGTGCCAGCAAAATTCTCCGGGGGATTGGACAGACCCAGTACTTC. Translation: CASKILRGIGQTQYF.

The V and J genes are TRBV5-1 and TRBJ2-5; D uncertain. There are 13 residues in the CDR3. Trimming cost V 0 bases and J 5 bases, with 8 bases left between them. Looked up from germline, CDR1 is SGHRS and CDR2 is YFSETQ. The CDR3 loop reads CASSLDLRETQYF. The CDR3 bases are TGCGCCAGCAGCTTGGATTTGAGGGAGACCCAGTACTTC.

The V gene is TRBV19, the J gene TRBJ2-7; 9 bases map to TRBD1. J was trimmed by 2 bases and V by 3 bases; bases with no gene match: 8. Germline lookup yields CDR1 LNHDA and CDR2 SQIVND (reference sequence). The CDR3 spans 16 residues. CDR3: CASSITQGARPYEQYF. The CDR3 DNA reads as TGTGCCAGTAGTATTACACAGGGGGCGCGTCCCTACGAGCAGTACTTC.

The chain recombines TRBV5-5 with TRBJ1-1, with TRBD1 as a possible D gene (5 bases). The CDR3 spans 15 residues. CDR1 SGHKS and CDR2 YYEKEE come from the germline V gene (reference sequence). V was clipped by 0 bases and J by 7 bases, with 16 bases between them. CDR3 protein: CASSLGSAGYGEAFF. CDR3 DNA: TGTGCCAGCAGCTTGGGGTCGGCAGGGTATGGTGAAGCTTTCTTT. The whole variable domain, remainder taken from reference TRBV5-5 and TRBJ1-1, is DAGVTQSPTHLIKTRGQQVTLRCSPISGHKSVSWYQQVLGQGPQFIFQYYEKEERGRGNFPDRFSARQFPNYSSELNVNALLLGDSALYLCASSLGSAGYGEAFFGQGTRLTVV.

The chain employs TRBV27 and TRBJ2-5, with 9 bases matching TRBD1. V shed 5 bases and J 7 bases; nucleotides not matched to a gene: 14. The germline gives CDR1 MNHEY, CDR2 SMNVEV (reference sequence). The CDR3 has 16 amino acids. This chain's CDR3 is CASSPRDRVNVWTQYF. CDR3 DNA: TGTGCCAGCAGTCCCAGGGACAGGGTGAATGTGTGGACCCAGTACTTC.

This clone was counted only a few times. This chain uses TRBV7-9 with TRBJ1-2, with D maybe TRBD1 (5 bases). Trimming removed 5 bases at V and 0 bases at J, with 13 bases between. There are 15 residues in the CDR3. Germline-derived CDR1 and CDR2 are SEHNR and FQNEAQ (reference sequence). In nucleotides, the CDR3 is TGTGCCAGCAGCCCCCAGGGACTAGCTAACTATGGCTACACCTTC. Translating gives CASSPQGLANYGYTF.

The chain couples TRBV5-4 to TRBJ1-2; TRBD1 matches 7 bases. The length of the CDR3 is 13 residues. CDR1 and CDR2 from the germline V gene are SGHNT and YYREEE (reference sequence). With 4 bases clipped from V and 4 bases from J, the junction kept 4 bases outside the gene matches. The DNA for the CDR3 is TGTGCCAGCAGCCTGGACAGGACCTATGGCTACACCTTC. It translates to CASSLDRTYGYTF.

The chain is built from TRBV5-8 and TRBJ1-5; the D is unclear. This CDR3 is 14 amino acids long. With 4 bases removed from V and 3 bases from J, the gap between germline ends came to 11 bases. Germline V gene data show CDR1 as SGHTS and CDR2 as YDEGEE. CDR3 in amino acids: CASSPESINQPQHF. The CDR3 DNA sequence: TGTGCCAGCAGCCCCGAGAGTATCAATCAGCCCCAGCATTTT.